This section outlines one T cell receptor beta chain sequence together with its context. Its antigen is currently unknown. No conserved phenylalanine or tryptophan is present at the end of the CDR3, so a read error is the likely explanation. Roughly 0.45 to 1 ug RNA was reverse transcribed with random hexamers. TCR beta CDR3 was amplified by immunoSEQ multiplex PCR. This amplification extended across 54 Vbeta and 13 Jbeta segments. Via MiXCR, TCRdb re-called the immunoSEQ multiplex PCR reads, giving one row per CDR3 protein. The repertoire holds about 440,000 distinct CDR3 sequences, with around 85% as singletons. Sequencing of TCR beta was performed on blood CD8+ and CD4+ T cells. The multiple sclerosis control group comprised treatment-naive patients with stable or active relapsing-remitting disease. The V gene lost 0 bases and the J gene lost 5 bases, with 11 bases spanning the gap. CDR1 and CDR2 (germline): MRHNA, SNTAGT. This CDR3 spans 15 amino acids.

This entry belongs to a study of CD8 T cells in Susac syndrome. Findings and limits, study-wide: That the number of individuals in its TCR sequencing and HLA analysis was relatively small was acknowledged by the study.

Sequenced material: CD8+ T cells from PBMCs. The receptor's source is a human donor with multiple sclerosis. The chain uses TRBV6-4 and TRBJ2-1; D remains ambiguous. CDR3 region: CASSDSTSDHNEQFL. The CDR3 region has the DNA TGTGCCAGCAGTGACTCGACCAGCGACCACAATGAGCAGTTCCTC.